This TCR beta chain appears in the sequencing data of a study of CD8+ T cells in alopecia areata. V dropped 4 bases and J dropped 6 bases, with 19 bases sitting between them. The CDR3 extends over 15 amino acids. Per the germline V gene, CDR1 is MGHDK and CDR2 is SYGVNS. Following extraction, RNA underwent reverse transcription to cDNA, which served as the sequencing template. Sequenced by immunoSEQ multiplex PCR; TCRdb stores in-frame clones only, minus some. This sample has 150,000 or so clones, with about 60% found just once. Sorting of PBMCs yielded the CD4+ and CD8+ T cells. The sequence was obtained from a human donor with alopecia areata. The sample in question was CD4+ T cells sorted from blood, obtained at week 0. The chain employs TRBV25-1 and TRBJ2-7; TRBD2 is a possible D gene (5 bases). The CDR3 here is CASSATNRGRGEQYF. The CDR3, as DNA: TGTGCCAGCAGTGCCACGAACAGAGGGCGAGGCGAGCAGTACTTC.